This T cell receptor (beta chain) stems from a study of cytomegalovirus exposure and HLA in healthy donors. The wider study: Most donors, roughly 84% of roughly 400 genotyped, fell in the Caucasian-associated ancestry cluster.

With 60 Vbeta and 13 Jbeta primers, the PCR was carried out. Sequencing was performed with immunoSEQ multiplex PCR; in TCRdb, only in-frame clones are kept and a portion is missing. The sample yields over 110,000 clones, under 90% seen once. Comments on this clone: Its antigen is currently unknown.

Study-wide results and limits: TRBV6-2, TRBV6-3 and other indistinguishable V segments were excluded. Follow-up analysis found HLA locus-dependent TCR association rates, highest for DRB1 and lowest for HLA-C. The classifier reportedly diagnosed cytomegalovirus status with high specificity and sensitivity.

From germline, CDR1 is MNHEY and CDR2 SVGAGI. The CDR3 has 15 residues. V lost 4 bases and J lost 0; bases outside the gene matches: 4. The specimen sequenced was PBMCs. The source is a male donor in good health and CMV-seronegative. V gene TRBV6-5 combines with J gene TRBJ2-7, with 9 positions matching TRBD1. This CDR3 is CASSLRTGASYEQYF. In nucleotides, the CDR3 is TGTGCCAGCAGTTTGCGGACAGGGGCCTCCTACGAGCAGTACTTC.